One sample yielded the 29 T cell receptor beta chains listed below, sequenced in a study of blood T cell repertoires in COVID-19. The method was immunoSEQ multiplex PCR; TCRdb's version includes in-frame clones alone and lacks a portion of them. The table includes around 130,000 clones, around 87% detected once. What was sequenced was peripheral blood. These receptors originate from a human donor in a cohort sampled during active COVID-19.

The rearrangement joins TRBV3-1 (or the pseudogene TRBV3-2) to TRBJ1-2; TRBD1 matches 7 bases. The CDR3 is 15 amino acids. Unmatched junction bases numbered 9, after V lost 0 bases and J lost 8 bases. Germline CDR1 is LGHDT and CDR2 is YNNKEL (reference sequence). The CDR3 DNA sequence: TGTGCCAGCAGCCAAGATAACAGGGGTATAAACGGCTACACCTTC. Translation gives CASSQDNRGINGYTF.

The chain carries TRBV7-2 and TRBJ1-2; 7 positions match TRBD1. Germline CDR1 and CDR2: SGHTA and FQGNSA. The trim removed 1 base at V and 14 bases at J, leaving 16 bases unmatched. The CDR3 covers 15 residues. In DNA, the CDR3 is TGTGCCAGCAGCTTAGGGGGGAGACAGGGAGCCCAGCCTACCTTC. The encoded protein is CASSLGGRQGAQPTF.

The chain has TRBV6-1 and TRBJ2-7; maybe TRBD1 (6 bases). With 1 base removed from V and 2 bases from J, the gap between germline ends came to 12 bases. The CDR3 is 15 amino acids. Germline CDR1 MNHNS, CDR2 SASEGT. For the CDR3, the DNA is TGTGCCAGCAGTGAAGGCCGACAGGTACCCTACGAGCAGTACTTC. It encodes CASSEGRQVPYEQYF.

The genes are TRBV7-9 and TRBJ2-1; 9 bases match TRBD2. Trimming took 1 base from V and 5 from J; bases not matched to a gene: 9. CDR1 and CDR2 (germline): SEHNR, FQNEAQ (reference sequence). This CDR3 contains 17 residues. The CDR3 sequence: CASSLVASGAGNNEQFF. The CDR3 DNA reads TGTGCCAGCAGCTTAGTCGCTAGCGGGGCTGGGAACAATGAGCAGTTCTTC.

This clone has just one count. The chain carries TRBV12-3 or TRBV12-4 and TRBJ2-1; 7 bases are a match to TRBD2. The CDR3 is made up of 13 amino acids. V was clipped by 8 bases and J by 9 bases; unmatched bases: 10. DNA for the CDR3: TGTGCCAGCGGACTGCGGGAGATTGGTGAGCAGTTCTTC. Amino acids: CASGLREIGEQFF.

The rearrangement joins TRBV19 to TRBJ1-4, with TRBD1 matching over 7 bases. The CDR3 consists of 14 residues. Trimming at V came to 5 bases and at J to 7 bases, leaving 7 bases not matched to a gene. In germline, CDR1 is LNHDA, CDR2 SQIVND (reference sequence). The CDR3 is CASSVTGQTEKLFF. The CDR3 region has the DNA TGTGCCAGTAGTGTGACAGGGCAGACTGAAAAACTGTTTTTT.

This chain links TRBV27 with TRBJ1-4, with 11 bases identical to TRBD1. The CDR3 extends over 16 amino acids. The J segment lost 7 bases and the V segment lost 4 bases, leaving 8 bases of the junction unmatched. From germline, CDR1 is MNHEY and CDR2 SMNVEV (reference sequence). Here the CDR3 DNA reads TGTGCCAGCAGTTCCCGGACAGGGGGCTTAATTGAAAAACTGTTTTTT. It yields the protein CASSSRTGGLIEKLFF.

The chain joins TRBV24-1 to TRBJ2-1; maybe TRBD2 (6 bases). The germline V gene has CDR1 KGHDR and CDR2 SFDVKD. The CDR3 covers 14 residues. Trimming cost V 6 bases and J 7 bases, with 15 bases left between them. CDR3 nucleotide sequence: TGTGCCACCAGTCTAGCGTACTCGGGGAATGAGCAGTTCTTC. Amino acids: CATSLAYSGNEQFF.

The V and J genes are TRBV18 and TRBJ2-2, with a possible D match to TRBD1 (8 bases). V dropped 0 bases and J dropped 5 bases, with 16 bases sitting between them. Germline V gives CDR1 KGHSH, CDR2 LQKENI. CDR3 size: 17 residues. Here the CDR3 reads CASSPPTGGARTGELFF. The CDR3 DNA follows: TGTGCCAGCTCACCACCTACAGGGGGGGCGCGGACCGGGGAGCTGTTTTTT.

The rearrangement uses TRBV7-3 and TRBJ2-3, with 10 bases aligning to TRBD2. V was clipped by 5 bases and J by 2 bases; unmatched bases: 10. The length of the CDR3 is 17 residues. Germline assignment: CDR1 SGHTA and CDR2 FQGTGA. CDR3 residues: CASSREASGGITDTQYF. CDR3 coding DNA: TGTGCCAGCAGCCGAGAGGCTAGCGGGGGAATCACAGATACGCAGTATTTT.

CDR3 amino acids: CASSVEGGPYNEQFF. CDR3 bases: TGTGCCAGCAGCGTAGAGGGAGGGCCATACAATGAGCAGTTCTTC. The V gene is TRBV9, the J gene TRBJ2-1; TRBD2 matches at 7 bases. Germline V gene lookup returns CDR1 SGDLS and CDR2 YYNGEE. The CDR3 loop spans 15 amino acids. Trimming removed 0 bases from V and 4 bases from J; junction bases left unmatched: 4.

The chain uses TRBV5-6 and TRBJ2-5; TRBD1 matches at 8 bases. The junction had 6 bases not matched to a gene; V was cut back by 4 bases and J by 1 base. This CDR3 is built from 15 residues. The germline gives CDR1 SGHDT, CDR2 YYEEEE. CDR3 sequence reads: CASSRPGQVQETQYF. In nucleotides, the CDR3 is TGTGCCAGCAGCCGACCGGGACAGGTCCAAGAGACCCAGTACTTC.

This sequence joins TRBV2 and TRBJ1-5, with TRBD1 identical over 7 bases. The trim removed 6 bases at V and 4 bases at J, leaving 6 bases unmatched. The germline CDR1 and CDR2 sequences are SNHLY and FYNNEI. This CDR3 has 14 residues. This chain's CDR3 is CASREQGPNQPQHF. For the CDR3, the DNA is TGTGCCAGCAGGGAACAGGGGCCTAATCAGCCCCAGCATTTT.

The chain is built from TRBV30 and TRBJ2-1; a possible D gene is TRBD2 (6 bases). V was clipped by 3 bases and J by 7 bases, with 10 bases between them. The CDR3 loop spans 12 amino acids. Germline values: CDR1 GTSNPN, CDR2 SVGIG (reference sequence). CDR3 DNA sequence: TGTGCCTGGAGCTACGGAGGGAATGAGCAGTTCTTC. Amino acids: CAWSYGGNEQFF.

This chain links TRBV11-1 with TRBJ2-7; no definite D call. CDR3 length equals 14 residues. Per germline, CDR1 SGHAT and CDR2 FQDESV (reference sequence). Trimming took 1 base from V and 2 from J, leaving 9 bases between them. CDR3 coding DNA: TGTGCCAGCAGCTTAGAGGCAGGTCCCTACGAGCAGTACTTC. Translating it yields CASSLEAGPYEQYF.

The sample holds a few counts of this clone. The CDR3: CASSFRTGGEETQYF. As DNA, the CDR3 is TGTGCCAGCAGCTTTAGGACGGGAGGGGAAGAGACCCAGTACTTC. J is TRBJ2-5 and V is TRBV5-6; the match to TRBD2 covers 8 bases. V shed 2 bases and J 3 bases; nucleotides not matched to a gene: 6. The CDR3 has 15 residues. The germline V gene encodes CDR1 SGHDT and CDR2 YYEEEE.

This clone is deemed medium-sized. The V call is TRBV3-1 (or the pseudogene TRBV3-2), the J call TRBJ1-2; no reliable D call. Trimming took off 2 bases at V and 8 bases at J, with 9 bases between the two ends. Per germline, CDR1 LGHDT and CDR2 YNNKEL (reference sequence). The CDR3 sequence is 12 residues long. Here the CDR3 reads CASSQNGEGYTF. The CDR3 DNA is TGTGCCAGCAGCCAAAATGGGGAGGGCTACACCTTC.

The chain combines TRBV4-2 with TRBJ2-2; D is uncertain. CDR1 is LGHNA, CDR2 YNFKEQ, per germline. The V end was cut by 2 bases, the J end by 3 bases, with 7 bases between. This CDR3 comprises 14 residues. The CDR3 DNA is TGTGCCAGCAGCCAACTCCCTTACACCGGGGAGCTGTTTTTT. Protein sequence: CASSQLPYTGELFF.

This clone was counted many times. J is TRBJ1-2 and V is TRBV28; 7 bases are shared with TRBD1. Germline CDR1 and CDR2: MDHEN and SYDVKM. V dropped 6 bases and J dropped 5; count of bases not matched to a gene: 9. This CDR3 has 14 residues. The CDR3 spells CASSTGQYRYGYTF. As DNA, the CDR3 is TGTGCCAGCAGCACGGGACAGTATAGGTATGGCTACACCTTC.

This chain uses TRBV5-1 with TRBJ2-2; D gene ambiguous. In germline, CDR1 is SGHRS, CDR2 YFSETQ. V lost 0 bases, J lost 5 bases, and 11 bases lay in between. This CDR3 has 15 residues. Written as DNA, the CDR3 is TGCGCCAGCAGCTTGGCGGCGGAAGTGACCGGGGAGCTGTTTTTT. This translates into CASSLAAEVTGELFF.

CDR3 coding DNA: TGTGCCAGTACCCCAGAAAGGCTAGTTGGTCAGCCCCAGCATTTT. Its protein is CASTPERLVGQPQHF. The V call is TRBV19, the J call TRBJ1-5; D unresolved. The CDR3 covers 15 residues. Germline V gives CDR1 LNHDA, CDR2 SQIVND (reference sequence). Trimming removed 7 bases at V and 6 bases at J, with 19 bases between.

The chain has TRBV7-8 and TRBJ1-1; TRBD1 is a possible D gene (6 bases). The length of the CDR3 is 15 residues. Deletions cut 2 bases from V and 0 bases from J, with 10 bases between. Germline V lookup: CDR1 SGHVS, CDR2 FQNEAQ. CDR3 DNA: TGTGCCAGCAGCTTACAGGGGTTTATGAACACTGAAGCTTTCTTT. Translation: CASSLQGFMNTEAFF.

The chain joins TRBV20-1 to TRBJ2-7; D ambiguous. The germline V and J ends were trimmed by 6 bases and 9 bases, with 15 bases remaining between them. Germline CDR1 and CDR2: DFQATT and SNEGSKA (reference sequence). The CDR3 covers 11 residues. CDR3 amino acids: CSAKVASAQYF. The CDR3 DNA reads TGCAGTGCCAAAGTAGCTAGTGCGCAGTACTTC.

The CDR3 nucleotides read TGTGCCAGCAGAGACAGGGGGAATTCACCCCTCCACTTT. Translating it yields CASRDRGNSPLHF. The chain recombines TRBV2 with TRBJ1-6; 9 bases fit TRBD1. Germline CDR1 reads SNHLY; CDR2 reads FYNNEI. The CDR3 is made up of 13 amino acids. With V trimmed by 6 bases and J by 7 bases, 1 base remained unmatched.

This clone was recorded a few times. J is TRBJ1-5 and V is TRBV6-5; 8 bases agree with TRBD1. V lost 6 bases and J lost 5; bases outside the gene matches: 6. Per germline, CDR1 MNHEY and CDR2 SVGAGI. The CDR3 contains 14 residues. This chain's CDR3 is CASREGQAYQPQHF. The CDR3 DNA reads TGTGCCAGCAGGGAGGGACAGGCCTATCAGCCCCAGCATTTT.

This chain uses TRBV4-1 with TRBJ1-2, with 9 bases matching TRBD1. There are 14 residues in the CDR3. CDR1 is MGHRA, CDR2 YSYEKL, per germline. J gave up 4 bases and V 5 bases, and 5 bases lay outside the gene matches. The CDR3 is CASSAGTGFYGYTF. CDR3 in DNA: TGCGCCAGCAGCGCCGGGACAGGGTTCTATGGCTACACCTTC.

This chain connects TRBV5-1 to TRBJ2-1, with 9 nucleotides matching TRBD2. Trimming at V came to 4 bases and at J to 9 bases, leaving 14 bases not matched to a gene. The length of the CDR3 is 16 residues. Germline CDR1 reads SGHRS; CDR2 reads YFSETQ. CDR3 residues: CASSQVVLAGVIEQFF. DNA for the CDR3: TGCGCCAGCAGCCAGGTCGTATTAGCGGGAGTAATTGAGCAGTTCTTC.

The gene calls are TRBV5-6 and TRBJ2-3; the match to TRBD1 covers 10 bases. Per the germline V gene, CDR1 is SGHDT and CDR2 is YYEEEE. Trimming at V came to 4 bases and at J to 7 bases, leaving 6 bases not matched to a gene. This CDR3 has 14 amino acids. CDR3 nucleotides: TGTGCCAGCAGCGCGGGACAGGGGTGGAATACGCAGTATTTT. Encoded protein: CASSAGQGWNTQYF.

This chain joins TRBV6-5 and TRBJ1-6, with D tentatively TRBD1 (5 bases). Germline CDR1 is MNHEY and CDR2 is SVGAGI. Trimming took 2 bases from V and 4 from J, leaving 12 bases between them. This CDR3 region has 16 residues. CDR3 DNA sequence: TGTGCCAGCAGTTACCAAGGAGGGGAATATAATTCACCCCTCCACTTT. Residues: CASSYQGGEYNSPLHF.